The clone carrying this T cell receptor (beta chain) showed up many times. The target antigen is unknown. This beta chain lies outside the target of a library built for alpha chains; its clone size means little. Time point meaning: sample taken at primary tumor resection. Without sorting, whole RNA was sequenced from tumor, nontumor lung or frozen PBMC. The junction had 13 bases not matched to a gene; V was cut back by 1 base and J by 4 bases. Germline V lookup: CDR1 LNHNV, CDR2 YYDKDF (reference sequence). The CDR3 runs 17 residues. This entry comes from a study of spatial heterogeneity in lung cancer. Study-level information: TCR transcript abundance in tumor regions was strongly correlated with the T cell module score obtained from matched bulk RNA-seq.

TCRdb redid the calling of the 5' RACE reads with MiXCR, one entry per CDR3 protein. The sample records about 14,000 distinct CDR3 sequences, 5.6% being singletons. Whole-study results and caveats: For tumor T cells, estimated coverage reached only around 7% (alpha) and about 12% (beta). It was found that expanded intratumoral alpha and beta TCR counts tracked tumor mutation counts. The numbers of ubiquitous and regional expanded TCRs correlated with ubiquitous and regional nonsynonymous mutations, respectively.

The sequence derives from a female donor with early-stage non-small cell lung cancer. Source: lung tumor tissue, taken at surgery. The J gene is TRBJ2-7, the V gene TRBV15, with TRBD1 matching 7 bases. CDR3 DNA sequence: TGTGCCACCAGCAGAGGGATCCGGGACAGAAAGGGATACGAGCAGTACTTC. This codes for CATSRGIRDRKGYEQYF.